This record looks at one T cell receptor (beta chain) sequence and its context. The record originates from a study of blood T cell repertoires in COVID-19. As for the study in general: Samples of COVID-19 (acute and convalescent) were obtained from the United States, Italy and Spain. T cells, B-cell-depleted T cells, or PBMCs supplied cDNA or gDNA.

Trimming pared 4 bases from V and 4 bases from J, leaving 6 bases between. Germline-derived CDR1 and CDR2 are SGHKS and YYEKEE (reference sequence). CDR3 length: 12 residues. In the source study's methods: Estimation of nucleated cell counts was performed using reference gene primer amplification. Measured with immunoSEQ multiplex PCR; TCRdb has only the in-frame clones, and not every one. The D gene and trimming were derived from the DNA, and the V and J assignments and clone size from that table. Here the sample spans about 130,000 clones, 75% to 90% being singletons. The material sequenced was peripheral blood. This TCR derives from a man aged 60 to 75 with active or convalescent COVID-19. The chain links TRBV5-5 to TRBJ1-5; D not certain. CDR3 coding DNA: TGTGCCAGCAGCCCCCTTAATCAGCCCCAGCATTTT. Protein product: CASSPLNQPQHF. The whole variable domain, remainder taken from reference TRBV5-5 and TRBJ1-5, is DAGVTQSPTHLIKTRGQQVTLRCSPISGHKSVSWYQQVLGQGPQFIFQYYEKEERGRGNFPDRFSARQFPNYSSELNVNALLLGDSALYLCASSPLNQPQHFGDGTRLSIL.